The rows below give T cell receptor beta chains drawn from one sample of a study of T-cell reconstitution after alpha-beta-depleted transplantation in children. One entry per CDR3 protein results from TCRdb running MiXCR on the PCR reads. The sample lists hundreds of thousands of distinct CDR3 sequences, 15% to 20% occurring once. The sequencing used PBMCs, mostly from graft donor cells, collected 360 days after TCRalphabeta/CD19-depleted stem cell transplant. These receptors were obtained from a boy in the first two years of life who had a stem cell transplant for Wiskott-Aldrich syndrome, so the T cells may come from the graft donor. Each CDR3 is given with its conserved first and last residue. D genes are given only for firm matches. Only some rows state a clone size, as once, few, many or a class for expanded clones.

NA,NA,TRBV6-2/TRBV6-3,TRBJ2-4,CASSYSSSFGMVKNIQYF,TGTGCCAGCAGTTACTCCTCTTCTTTTGGGATGGTCAAAAACATTCAGTACTTC
NA,NA,TRBV12-3/TRBV12-4,TRBJ2-2,CASSPSGSAGELFF,TGTGCCAGCAGTCCCTCGGGGAGCGCCGGGGAGCTGTTTTTT
NA,few,TRBV5-1,TRBJ2-4,CASSLRGGPLAKNIQYF,TGCGCCAGCAGCTTGAGAGGAGGCCCGCTGGCCAAAAACATTCAGTACTTC
NA,NA,TRBV7-2,TRBJ1-1,CASSMVRMTEAFF,TGTGCCAGCAGCATGGTGAGGATGACTGAAGCTTTCTTT
TRBD2,many,TRBV24-1,TRBJ2-1,CATSDRLAGGNEQFF,TGTGCCACCAGTGACAGACTAGCGGGAGGCAATGAGCAGTTCTTC
NA,few,TRBV10-1,TRBJ2-6,CASSASFGANVLTF,TGCGCCAGCAGTGCCTCGTTCGGGGCCAACGTCCTGACTTTC
NA,few,TRBV19,TRBJ2-7,CASSLDPDPLREQYF,TGTGCCAGTAGTCTCGATCCCGACCCGCTGCGCGAGCAGTACTTC
NA,many,TRBV13,TRBJ2-2,CASSPRTLPLSLFF,TGTGCCAGCAGCCCCCGGACCTTACCCCTTAGCTTGTTTTTT
NA,NA,TRBV5-1,TRBJ2-7,CASSTLSTNEQYF,TGCGCCAGCAGCACCCTATCGACAAACGAGCAGTACTTC
TRBD2,few,TRBV6-2/TRBV6-3,TRBJ2-2,CASSYSGLAGAGELFF,TGTGCCAGCAGTTACTCGGGCCTAGCGGGAGCCGGGGAGCTGTTTTTT
TRBD1,few,TRBV4-1,TRBJ2-2,CASSQSTGALANTGELFF,TGCGCCAGCAGCCAGTCGACAGGGGCACTCGCGAACACCGGGGAGCTGTTTTTT
NA,NA,TRBV2,TRBJ2-7,CASRLDSAYEQYF,TGTGCCAGCAGGCTGGACAGCGCTTACGAGCAGTACTTC
NA,NA,TRBV7-6,TRBJ2-5,CASSSQREAKETQYF,TGTGCCAGCAGCTCCCAAAGAGAAGCTAAAGAGACCCAGTACTTC
TRBD2,few,TRBV15,TRBJ2-5,CATSRVGGRPQGTQYF,TGTGCCACCAGCAGAGTGGGCGGGAGGCCCCAGGGGACCCAGTACTTC
NA,many,TRBV4-3,TRBJ2-2,CASSPSRVTGELFF,TGCGCCAGCAGCCCCAGCAGGGTGACCGGGGAGCTGTTTTTT
NA,once,TRBV4-1,TRBJ2-1,CASSLLGESSYNEQFF,TGCGCCAGCAGCCTTCTGGGGGAGAGCTCCTACAATGAGCAGTTCTTC
NA,few,TRBV10-3,TRBJ2-7,CAIREQGSSYEQYF,TGTGCCATCAGGGAACAGGGTAGCTCCTACGAGCAGTACTTC
NA,few,TRBV6-1,TRBJ2-1,CASRGDRGLGGRVGQFF,TGTGCCAGCAGAGGGGACAGGGGACTCGGCGGGAGGGTCGGGCAGTTCTTC
NA,few,TRBV15,TRBJ2-7,CATSRLEAYEQYF,TGTGCCACCAGCAGACTCGAGGCCTACGAGCAGTACTTC
TRBD1,NA,TRBV7-2,TRBJ2-5,CASGRDRAGKTQYF,TGTGCCAGCGGTCGGGACAGGGCTGGAAAGACCCAGTACTTC
NA,few,TRBV28,TRBJ1-6,CASGFSSPLHF,TGTGCCAGCGGGTTTTCTTCACCCCTCCACTTT
NA,NA,TRBV10-3,TRBJ1-6,CAISDKGLGNSPLHF,TGTGCCATCAGTGATAAGGGATTAGGTAATTCACCCCTCCACTTT
NA,few,TRBV18,TRBJ1-2,CASSPGRTYGYTF,TGTGCCAGCTCACCGGGACGGACCTATGGCTACACCTTC
TRBD1,many,TRBV30,TRBJ1-6,CAWSGTGKDSPLHF,TGTGCCTGGAGTGGGACAGGGAAGGACTCACCCCTCCACTTT
TRBD1,NA,TRBV7-9,TRBJ2-5,CASSRDRREETQYF,TGTGCCAGCAGCCGGGACAGGAGGGAAGAGACCCAGTACTTC
TRBD1,few,TRBV27,TRBJ1-2,CASSSGTGPYGYTF,TGTGCCAGCAGCTCCGGGACAGGGCCCTATGGCTACACCTTC
NA,NA,TRBV4-1,TRBJ2-1,CASSQVPRLNNERFF,TGCGCCAGCAGCCAAGTCCCAAGACTGAACAATGAGCGGTTCTTC
NA,few,TRBV5-4,TRBJ1-6,CASSATLQGFGSPLHF,TGTGCCAGCAGCGCCACTCTCCAGGGTTTTGGTTCACCCCTCCACTTT
NA,NA,TRBV24-1,TRBJ1-1,CATSDPGDTEAFF,TGTGCCACCAGTGACCCCGGGGACACTGAAGCTTTCTTT
TRBD2,few,TRBV3-1,TRBJ2-7,CASSLGLANSYEQYF,TGTGCCAGCAGCCTCGGACTAGCTAACTCCTACGAGCAGTACTTC
TRBD1,NA,TRBV5-6,TRBJ2-7,CASSLPIGTEFYEQYF,TGTGCCAGCAGCCTCCCAATCGGGACAGAGTTCTACGAGCAGTACTTC
NA,few,TRBV5-5,TRBJ2-7,CASSLGAVGVSYEQYF,TGTGCCAGCAGCTTGGGCGCGGTGGGGGTCTCCTACGAGCAGTACTTC
TRBD2,few,TRBV7-9,TRBJ2-1,CASRGLSNEQFF,TGTGCCAGCAGGGGACTATCCAATGAGCAGTTCTTC
NA,NA,TRBV4-1,TRBJ2-3,CASSHYRDFSDTQYF,TGCGCCAGCAGCCACTATCGGGACTTTTCAGATACGCAGTATTTT
NA,few,TRBV29-1,TRBJ2-3,CRADTQYF,TGCAGGGCAGATACGCAGTATTTT
NA,NA,TRBV12-3/TRBV12-4,TRBJ1-2,CASSLRRMGYGYTF,TGTGCCAGCAGTTTAAGACGGATGGGCTATGGCTACACCTTC
TRBD2,few,TRBV28,TRBJ2-7,CASSPNLLAGGAYEQYF,TGTGCCAGCAGCCCGAACCTCCTAGCGGGGGGAGCCTACGAGCAGTACTTC
TRBD2,NA,TRBV27,TRBJ2-1,CASSLFSIRASGGVDEQFF,TGTGCCAGCAGTTTATTCTCCATCCGGGCTAGCGGGGGGGTCGATGAGCAGTTCTTC
NA,NA,TRBV29-1,TRBJ2-2,CSVEDQGRAGELFF,TGCAGCGTTGAAGATCAGGGGAGGGCCGGGGAGCTGTTTTTT
NA,NA,TRBV28,TRBJ1-2,CASSLWTANYGYTF,TGTGCCAGCAGTTTGTGGACAGCCAACTATGGCTACACCTTC
NA,many,TRBV12-3/TRBV12-4,TRBJ2-2,CASSFRLSVNTGELFF,TGTGCCAGCAGTTTTAGGCTATCGGTCAACACCGGGGAGCTGTTTTTT
NA,NA,TRBV2,TRBJ2-7,CASSERGFTGTYEQYF,TGTGCCAGCAGTGAACGGGGCTTTACAGGGACCTACGAGCAGTACTTC